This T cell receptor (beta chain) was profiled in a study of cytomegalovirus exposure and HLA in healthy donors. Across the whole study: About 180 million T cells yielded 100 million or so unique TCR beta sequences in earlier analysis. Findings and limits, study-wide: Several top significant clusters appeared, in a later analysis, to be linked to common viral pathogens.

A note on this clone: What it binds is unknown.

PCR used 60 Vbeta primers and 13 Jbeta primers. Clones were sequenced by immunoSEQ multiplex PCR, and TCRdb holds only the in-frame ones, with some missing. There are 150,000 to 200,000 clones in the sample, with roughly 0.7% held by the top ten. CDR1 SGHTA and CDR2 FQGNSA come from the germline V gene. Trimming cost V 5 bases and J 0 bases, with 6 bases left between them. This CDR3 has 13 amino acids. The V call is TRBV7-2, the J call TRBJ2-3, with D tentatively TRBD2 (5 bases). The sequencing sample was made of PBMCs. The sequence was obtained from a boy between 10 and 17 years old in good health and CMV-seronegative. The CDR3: CASSEGSTDTQYF. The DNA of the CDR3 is TGTGCCAGCAGCGAGGGTAGCACAGATACGCAGTATTTT.